Below are 13 T cell receptor beta chains sequenced from a single sample in a study of T cell responses to AZD1222 COVID-19 vaccine. The repertoire was sequenced with immunoSEQ multiplex PCR; TCRdb's copy has only in-frame clones and lacks some. The table includes 100,000 to 150,000 clones, over 90% detected once. Sequences were derived from peripheral blood, sampled on day 0 of AZD1222 vaccination. The receptors derive from an adult in good health.

J is TRBJ1-1 and V is TRBV5-1, with 7 nucleotides matching TRBD1. The CDR3 has 16 amino acids. V lost 4 bases, J lost 0 bases, and 9 bases stayed unmatched. The germline V gene has CDR1 SGHRS and CDR2 YFSETQ. This CDR3 is CASSLRDSNMNTEAFF. CDR3 nucleotide sequence: TGCGCCAGCAGCCTCCGGGACAGCAACATGAACACTGAAGCTTTCTTT. The full variable domain, its missing parts supplied by reference TRBV5-1 and TRBJ1-1, is KAGVTQTPRYLIKTRGQQVTLSCSPISGHRSVSWYQQTPGQGLQFLFEYFSETQRNKGNFPGRFSGRQFSNSRSEMNVSTLELGDSALYLCASSLRDSNMNTEAFFGQGTRLTVV.

This sequence joins TRBV6-1 and TRBJ1-3, with D perhaps matching TRBD1 (5 bases). This CDR3 region has 14 residues. Germline CDR1 and CDR2: MNHNS and SASEGT. Trimming cost V 2 bases and J 6 bases, with 11 bases left between them. CDR3 DNA sequence: TGTGCCAGCAGTGAACCCGGCAGGGCAAACACCATATATTTT. Translating gives CASSEPGRANTIYF.

This chain connects TRBV6-1 to TRBJ1-2; D remains ambiguous. V lost 3 bases to trimming and J lost 4 bases, with 9 bases between them. From germline, CDR1 is MNHNS and CDR2 SASEGT. The CDR3 has 13 amino acids. The CDR3 spells CASSETGIYGYTF. The DNA of the CDR3 is TGTGCCAGCAGTGAGACGGGAATCTATGGCTACACCTTC.

This clone has only one observation. This chain links TRBV6-5 with TRBJ1-5, with D uncertain. Germline values: CDR1 MNHEY, CDR2 SVGAGI. V was shortened by 2 bases and J by 5 bases, with 10 bases between the two germline ends. The CDR3 covers 14 residues. In DNA form, the CDR3 reads TGTGCCAGCAGTTACGGCGGAAAAGATCAGCCCCAGCATTTT. Residues: CASSYGGKDQPQHF.

The chain has TRBV29-1 and TRBJ2-1; 13 positions match TRBD2. V lost 5 bases, J lost 5 bases, and 3 bases stayed unmatched. This CDR3 is built from 14 residues. Germline assignment: CDR1 SQVTM and CDR2 ANQGSEA. The CDR3 bases are TGCAGCGTTAGGACTAGCGGGAGTGACAATGAGCAGTTCTTC. As protein: CSVRTSGSDNEQFF.

V usage is TRBV4-1 and J usage is TRBJ2-3, with D possibly TRBD1 on 5 matching bases. The CDR3 has 12 amino acids. V was trimmed by 3 bases and J by 6 bases, leaving 7 bases between them. Germline values: CDR1 MGHRA, CDR2 YSYEKL. The CDR3 DNA is TGCGCCAGCAGCCACCCAGGGGATACGCAGTATTTT. Encoded protein: CASSHPGDTQYF.

The V gene is TRBV24-1, the J gene TRBJ2-3; weak D call: TRBD1 (6 bases). The CDR3 sequence is 14 residues long. The germline V gene encodes CDR1 KGHDR and CDR2 SFDVKD. With 5 bases removed from V and 0 bases from J, the gap between germline ends came to 8 bases. The CDR3 here is CATSAGVSTDTQYF. The CDR3 DNA reads TGTGCCACCAGTGCAGGGGTAAGCACAGATACGCAGTATTTT.

This chain links TRBV9 with TRBJ1-6; possibly TRBD1 for D (5 bases). With 2 bases removed from V and 4 bases from J, the gap between germline ends came to 13 bases. The CDR3 extends over 16 amino acids. Germline CDR1 reads SGDLS; CDR2 reads YYNGEE. This chain's CDR3 is CASSVGGAVYNSPLHF. CDR3 sequence (DNA): TGTGCCAGCAGCGTTGGGGGTGCGGTGTATAATTCACCCCTCCACTTT.

The chain recombines TRBV5-5 with TRBJ1-1; D is undetermined. The CDR3 loop spans 15 amino acids. Germline CDR1 and CDR2: SGHKS and YYEKEE (reference sequence). Trimming pared 5 bases from V and 2 bases from J, leaving 16 bases between. CDR3 in DNA: TGTGCCAGCAGTTTCCCCCCCTCCGGAAACACTGAAGCTTTCTTT. Amino acids: CASSFPPSGNTEAFF.

This clone has a handful of counts. This chain joins TRBV12-3 or TRBV12-4 and TRBJ2-3; D is unclear. The CDR3 totals 13 residues. The V end was cut by 1 base, the J end by 0 bases, with 2 bases between. This chain's CDR3 is CASSLGSTDTQYF. The CDR3 DNA sequence: TGTGCCAGCAGTTTAGGTAGCACAGATACGCAGTATTTT.

This clone is a singleton in its sample. The rearrangement uses TRBV6-6 and TRBJ2-7, with D perhaps matching TRBD1 (6 bases). The V and J ends lost 0 bases and 4 bases respectively, with 13 bases between them. The CDR3 is 15 amino acids. Germline lookup yields CDR1 MNHNY and CDR2 SVGAGI (reference sequence). The CDR3 DNA sequence: TGTGCCAGCAGTTACTCAGGGGGACCGGATTACGAGCAGTACTTC. Residues: CASSYSGGPDYEQYF.

The chain uses TRBV6-5 and TRBJ2-1, with D perhaps being TRBD1 or TRBD2 (5 bases each). V shed 6 bases and J shed 9 bases, with 15 bases lying between them. The germline V gene encodes CDR1 MNHEY and CDR2 SVGAGI. This CDR3 spans 13 amino acids. The CDR3 DNA follows: TGTGCCAGCAGATGGGACCAGAATAGTGAGCAGTTCTTC. It translates to CASRWDQNSEQFF.

The chain links TRBV19 to TRBJ2-7; 7 nucleotides match TRBD2. Trimming at V came to 5 bases and at J to 2 bases, leaving 0 bases not matched to a gene. The germline CDR1 and CDR2 sequences are LNHDA and SQIVND (reference sequence). The CDR3 has 12 residues. CDR3 region: CASSGRAYEQYF. The CDR3 nucleotides are TGTGCCAGTAGTGGGAGGGCCTACGAGCAGTACTTC.